Presented here are 22 T cell receptor beta chains from one specimen sequenced in a study of T cells in Graves' hyperthyroidism and ophthalmopathy. Amplification yielded TCR beta CDR3 regions, with RNA transcripts as the source. A first-round RT-PCR of the TCR CDR3 used the HTBI primer set. MiXCR, run by TCRdb on the multiplex PCR reads, gives a single entry per CDR3 protein. The sample lists under 650,000 distinct CDR3 sequences, roughly 15% occurring once. What was sequenced was blood. The receptors were sampled from a woman in her 30s with Graves' hyperthyroidism.

This clonotype was counted at least ten times. V usage is TRBV12-3 or TRBV12-4 and J usage is TRBJ1-4, with 7 bases aligning to TRBD1. The length of the CDR3 is 13 residues. Germline trimming cut 6 bases from V and 8 bases from J; bases unmatched to any gene: 6. CDR3 sequence (DNA): TGTGCCAGCAGGCCTCCGGGACAGGAAAAACTGTTTTTT. Translation gives CASRPPGQEKLFF.

This clonotype has more than one count but fewer than ten. The V call is TRBV2, the J call TRBJ1-5, with D unclear. Germline assignment: CDR1 SNHLY and CDR2 FYNNEI. The V end lost 3 bases, the J end lost 6 bases, and 15 bases lay between the germline ends. This CDR3 has 15 amino acids. The CDR3 DNA reads as TGTGCCAGCAGTGAGGACCCCGGCCTGGGTCAGCCCCAGCATTTT. Residues: CASSEDPGLGQPQHF.

This clonotype was counted at least ten times. The chain couples TRBV27 to TRBJ1-2; 7 bases line up with TRBD1. Germline V gives CDR1 MNHEY, CDR2 SMNVEV (reference sequence). This CDR3 is built from 15 residues. V lost 4 bases to trimming and J lost 7 bases; unmatched junction nucleotides: 12. The CDR3 protein is CASSSTSTGDGGYTF. The CDR3, as DNA: TGTGCCAGCAGTTCCACAAGTACAGGGGATGGTGGCTACACCTTC.

In this sample, this clonotype turned up many times. V gene TRBV11-2 combines with J gene TRBJ2-3; TRBD2 agrees at 7 bases. Germline V gene data show CDR1 as SGHAT and CDR2 as FQNNGV. There are 18 residues in the CDR3. J lost 1 base, V lost 0 bases, and 10 bases had no gene match. In nucleotides, the CDR3 is TGTGCCAGCAGCTTAGAAAACCTCGGCGGGAGTCGCACAGATACGCAGTATTTT. Protein product: CASSLENLGGSRTDTQYF.

The chain uses TRBV10-3 and TRBJ2-3; 11 bases agree with TRBD2. The germline gives CDR1 ENHRY, CDR2 SYGVKD. The CDR3 runs to 15 residues. The trim removed 10 bases at V and 0 bases at J, leaving 6 bases unmatched. The CDR3 region is CASGLAGESTDTQYF. The DNA of the CDR3 is TGTGCCAGTGGACTAGCGGGCGAGAGCACAGATACGCAGTATTTT.

This clonotype was picked up many times. V is TRBV28 and J is TRBJ2-2, with D hard to call. The CDR3 is made up of 12 amino acids. V lost 3 bases and J 6 bases, leaving 5 bases between the germline ends. Germline V lookup: CDR1 MDHEN, CDR2 SYDVKM. CDR3 amino acids: CASSFGPGELFF. The DNA for the CDR3 is TGTGCCAGCAGTTTCGGCCCCGGGGAGCTGTTTTTT. Complete variable domain (other parts from reference TRBV28 and TRBJ2-2): DVKVTQSSRYLVKRTGEKVFLECVQDMDHENMFWYRQDPGLGLRLIYFSYDVKMKEKGDIPEGYSVSREKKERFSLILESASTNQTSMYLCASSFGPGELFFGEGSRLTVL.

This clonotype was seen a few times. V and J are TRBV5-1 and TRBJ2-2; 10 nucleotides agree with TRBD2. V was pared by 3 bases and J by 8 bases, with 1 base of the junction left unmatched. Germline V gives CDR1 SGHRS, CDR2 YFSETQ. The CDR3 runs 13 residues. CDR3: CASSSGLAGELFF. CDR3 sequence (DNA): TGCGCCAGCAGCTCGGGACTAGCGGGGGAGCTGTTTTTT.

This clonotype was detected ten times or more. The rearrangement links TRBV6-2 or TRBV6-3 to TRBJ2-7; maybe TRBD2 (6 bases). V was cut by 6 bases and J by 1 base, with 13 bases left in between. The length of the CDR3 is 14 residues. Germline lookup yields CDR1 MNHEY and CDR2 SVGEGT. CDR3 residues: CASRALAGSYEQYF. CDR3 in DNA: TGTGCCAGCAGAGCCTTGGCGGGGTCCTACGAGCAGTACTTC.

J is TRBJ2-6 and V is TRBV11-3; a possible D gene is TRBD2 (5 bases). This CDR3 comprises 17 residues. In germline, CDR1 is SGHNT, CDR2 YENEEA. V was pared by 4 bases and J by 0 bases, with 13 bases between. The CDR3 DNA reads TGTGCCAGCAGCTCCGGGGATTCAACCTCTGGGGCCAACGTCCTGACTTTC. Translating it yields CASSSGDSTSGANVLTF.

This clonotype was counted between two and nine times. The CDR3: CASSRVDADTQYF. The CDR3 coding sequence is TGTGCCAGCAGCCGAGTTGATGCAGATACGCAGTATTTT. This chain uses TRBV7-3 with TRBJ2-3; D is ambiguous. The germline V and J ends were trimmed by 5 bases and 4 bases, with 10 bases remaining between them. CDR3 length: 13 residues. CDR1 and CDR2 from the germline V gene are SGHTA and FQGTGA.

This clonotype was observed a few times. The chain uses TRBV7-9 and TRBJ2-2, with unresolved D. The CDR3 contains 16 residues. The germline CDR1 and CDR2 sequences are SEHNR and FQNEAQ (reference sequence). The germline V and J ends were trimmed by 6 bases and 7 bases, with 21 bases remaining between them. The CDR3 DNA follows: TGTGCCAGCAGAGATACCCCGCCGACGGTCCTCGGGGAGCTGTTTTTT. Its protein product is CASRDTPPTVLGELFF.

This clonotype was observed a handful of times. J is TRBJ2-7 and V is TRBV28, with D unclear. The germline gives CDR1 MDHEN, CDR2 SYDVKM. The CDR3 loop spans 13 amino acids. Trimming left V 4 bases short and J 2 bases short, with 9 bases between. CDR3 sequence: CASSSSLTYEQYF. The CDR3 nucleotides read TGTGCCAGCAGTTCCTCTCTTACCTACGAGCAGTACTTC.

The sample holds many counts of this clonotype. CDR3 DNA sequence: TGTGCCAGCAGGGGACCCAATAACAATGAGCAGTTCTTC. Translation gives CASRGPNNNEQFF. This rearrangement joins TRBV12-3 or TRBV12-4 to TRBJ2-1; D may be TRBD1 or TRBD2 (5 bases each). CDR3 length equals 13 residues. The germline V and J ends were trimmed by 6 bases and 5 bases, with 11 bases remaining between them.

The V and J genes are TRBV20-1 and TRBJ2-5; 8 positions agree with TRBD1. Germline CDR1 is DFQATT and CDR2 is SNEGSKA (reference sequence). The CDR3 is made up of 19 amino acids. The V segment lost 0 bases and the J segment 4 bases; nucleotides outside the gene matches: 19. CDR3 residues: CSARDTRGPKAIWGETQYF. The CDR3 nucleotides read TGCAGTGCTAGAGATACCAGGGGGCCTAAGGCGATTTGGGGAGAGACCCAGTACTTC.

This clonotype came up many times. The rearrangement links TRBV7-3 to TRBJ1-1; 7 bases agree with TRBD1. CDR1 is SGHTA and CDR2 is FQGTGA in the germline V gene. The J segment lost 1 base and the V segment lost 0 bases, leaving 8 bases of the junction unmatched. The CDR3 contains 17 residues. The DNA of the CDR3 is TGTGCCAGCAGCTTAACCGCATCTGGACAGGAGAACACTGAAGCTTTCTTT. Amino acid sequence: CASSLTASGQENTEAFF.

The chain couples TRBV9 to TRBJ2-7; tentatively, D is TRBD2 (6 bases). V lost 0 bases, J lost 7 bases, and 11 bases lay in between. Germline-derived CDR1 and CDR2 are SGDLS and YYNGEE. The CDR3 runs to 13 residues. The CDR3: CASSVVTAGEQYF. CDR3 in DNA: TGTGCCAGCAGCGTAGTCACCGCGGGGGAGCAGTACTTC.

This clonotype occurred many times. The genes are TRBV5-4 and TRBJ1-2; D gene ambiguous. Trimming shortened V by 4 bases and J by 2 bases, and 6 bases separated the two germline ends. Germline CDR1 SGHNT, CDR2 YYREEE (reference sequence). CDR3 length: 12 amino acids. For the CDR3, the DNA is TGTGCCAGCAGCCAAGACAACTATGGCTACACCTTC. It is translated as CASSQDNYGYTF. Full variable domain (rest looked up from reference TRBV5-4 and TRBJ1-2): ETGVTQSPTHLIKTRGQQVTLRCSSQSGHNTVSWYQQALGQGPQFIFQYYREEENGRGNFPPRFSGLQFPNYSSELNVNALELDDSALYLCASSQDNYGYTFGSGTRLTVV.

This clonotype was recorded at least ten times. This chain uses TRBV20-1 with TRBJ2-5; TRBD2 matches at 11 bases. The V gene end was trimmed by 3 bases and the J gene end by 5 bases; junction bases not matched to a gene: 5. Germline CDR1 and CDR2: DFQATT and SNEGSKA (reference sequence). The CDR3 runs to 14 residues. In nucleotides, the CDR3 is TGCAGTGCTAGGACTAGCGGGGCCCCCGAGACCCAGTACTTC. Protein sequence: CSARTSGAPETQYF.

At least ten counts were recorded for this clonotype. The chain recombines TRBV28 with TRBJ1-6; D not resolved. Trimming stripped 6 bases from V and 5 bases from J, with 11 bases between. This CDR3 is built from 14 residues. Germline values: CDR1 MDHEN, CDR2 SYDVKM. The CDR3 DNA sequence: TGTGCCAGCAGACCGTATGAGGATAATTCACCCCTCCACTTT. Translated, it gives CASRPYEDNSPLHF.

The V call is TRBV29-1, the J call TRBJ2-7; 7 positions agree with TRBD1. This CDR3 has 10 residues. J lost 6 bases, V lost 7 bases, and 3 bases had no gene match. Germline CDR1 is SQVTM and CDR2 is ANQGSEA. The chain's CDR3 is CSAGTAEQYF. The CDR3 nucleotides read TGCAGCGCCGGGACAGCCGAGCAGTACTTC.

This clonotype has just a few counts. The rearrangement uses TRBV4-2 and TRBJ2-5, with 7 bases that match TRBD1. V gave up 1 base and J gave up 5 bases; unmatched junction bases: 10. This CDR3 has 16 residues. CDR1 and CDR2 from the germline V gene are LGHNA and YNFKEQ. The CDR3, as DNA: TGTGCCAGCAGCCAAGGAGGGGGCTACAGGGAGGAGACCCAGTACTTC. This gives the protein CASSQGGGYREETQYF.

The V gene is TRBV9, the J gene TRBJ2-1; TRBD2 agrees at 7 bases. Germline V gene sequence: CDR1 SGDLS, CDR2 YYNGEE. Germline trimming cut 4 bases from V and 3 bases from J; bases unmatched to any gene: 7. The CDR3 has 15 residues. CDR3 region: CASSPASGHYNEQFF. CDR3 nucleotide sequence: TGTGCCAGCAGCCCCGCTAGCGGACACTACAATGAGCAGTTCTTC.